This TCR beta chain was sequenced during a study of blood T cell repertoires in COVID-19. The overall study: There were acute and convalescent COVID-19 samples, and they came from the United States, Italy and Spain. T cells, B-cell-depleted T cells, or PBMCs provided the cDNA or gDNA that served as material.

Trimming stripped 6 bases from V and 6 bases from J, with 15 bases between. The germline V gene encodes CDR1 LGHNT and CDR2 FRNRAP. This CDR3 region has 13 residues. Clinical history reported by participants formed the basis on which cohorts were assigned. Per the original methods: Researchers report that nucleated cell counts were estimated from reference gene primer amplification. Produced via immunoSEQ multiplex PCR; TCRdb's table is partial and in-frame only. Clonal size and the V and J genes are those of that table, whereas D and trimming came from the DNA. The sample lists 140,000 to 150,000 clones, about 85% occurring once.

This sequence originates from a woman aged 40 to 55 who had recovered from COVID-19. Sequenced input: PBMCs or T cells enriched from blood (not recorded which). The chain links TRBV12-5 to TRBJ2-7; a possible D gene is TRBD1 (5 bases). The DNA of the CDR3 is TGTGCTAGTGGCCCCACAGGTTACGGCGAGCAGTACTTC. Encoded protein: CASGPTGYGEQYF.